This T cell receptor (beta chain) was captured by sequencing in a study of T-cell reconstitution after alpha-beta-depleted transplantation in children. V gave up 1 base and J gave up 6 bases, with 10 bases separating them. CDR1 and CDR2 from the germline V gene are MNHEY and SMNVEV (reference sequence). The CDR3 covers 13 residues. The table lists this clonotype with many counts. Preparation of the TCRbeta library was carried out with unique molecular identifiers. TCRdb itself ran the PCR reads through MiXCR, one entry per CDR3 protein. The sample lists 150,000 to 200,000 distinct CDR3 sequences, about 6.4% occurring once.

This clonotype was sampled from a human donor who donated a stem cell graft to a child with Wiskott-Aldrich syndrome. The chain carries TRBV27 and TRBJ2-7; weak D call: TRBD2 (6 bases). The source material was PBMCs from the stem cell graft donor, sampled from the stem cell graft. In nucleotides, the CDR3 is TGTGCCAGCAGTTTATTGGGCGGGATCGAGCAGTACTTC. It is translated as CASSLLGGIEQYF.